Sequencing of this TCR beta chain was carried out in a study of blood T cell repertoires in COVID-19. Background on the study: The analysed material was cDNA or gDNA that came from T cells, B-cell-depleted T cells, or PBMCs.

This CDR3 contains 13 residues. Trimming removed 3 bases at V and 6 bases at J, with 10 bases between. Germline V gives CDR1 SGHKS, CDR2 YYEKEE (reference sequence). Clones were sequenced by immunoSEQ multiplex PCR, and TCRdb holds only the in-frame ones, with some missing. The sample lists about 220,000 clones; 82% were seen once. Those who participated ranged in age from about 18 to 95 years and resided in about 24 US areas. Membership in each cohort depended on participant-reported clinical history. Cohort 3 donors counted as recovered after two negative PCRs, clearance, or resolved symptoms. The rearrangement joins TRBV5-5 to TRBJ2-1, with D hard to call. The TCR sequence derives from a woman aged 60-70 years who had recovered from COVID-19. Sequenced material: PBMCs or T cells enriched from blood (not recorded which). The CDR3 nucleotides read TGTGCCAGCAGCTCGGTTTGGAGCAATGAGCAGTTCTTC. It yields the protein CASSSVWSNEQFF.